This TCR beta chain appears in the sequencing data of a study of T cells in Graves' hyperthyroidism and ophthalmopathy. Germline values: CDR1 MNHNS, CDR2 SASEGT. V was shortened by 7 bases and J by 4 bases, with 14 bases between the two germline ends. This CDR3 is 13 amino acids long. Researchers took RNA transcripts and amplified the TCR beta CDR3 regions from them. The study used the HTBI primer set for a first-round RT-PCR of the TCR CDR3. TCRdb re-analysed the multiplex PCR reads in MiXCR, keeping a single row per CDR3 protein. Of around 540,000 distinct CDR3 sequences listed, about 43% are singletons.

This sequence was found in a woman aged 18-30 years with Graves' hyperthyroidism. The specimen sequenced was peripheral blood or thyroid tissue (not recorded which). This sequence joins TRBV6-1 and TRBJ2-7; D is tentatively TRBD1 or TRBD2 (5 bases each). The CDR3 DNA sequence: TGTGCCAGCAATACAGGAAGAGGGTACGAGCAGTACTTC. Translated, it gives CASNTGRGYEQYF.